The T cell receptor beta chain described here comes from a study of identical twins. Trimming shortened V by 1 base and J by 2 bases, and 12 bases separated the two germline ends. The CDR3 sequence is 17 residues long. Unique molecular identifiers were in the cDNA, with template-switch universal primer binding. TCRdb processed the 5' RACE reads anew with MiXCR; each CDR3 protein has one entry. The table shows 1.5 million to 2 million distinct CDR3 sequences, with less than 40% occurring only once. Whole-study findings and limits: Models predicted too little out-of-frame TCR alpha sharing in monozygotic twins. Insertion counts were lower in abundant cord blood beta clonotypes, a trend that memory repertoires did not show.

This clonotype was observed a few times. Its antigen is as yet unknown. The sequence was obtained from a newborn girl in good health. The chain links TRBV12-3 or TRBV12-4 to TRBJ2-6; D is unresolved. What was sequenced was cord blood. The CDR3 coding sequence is TGTGCCAGCAGTTTAGTGGCCAGGCTAGCTGGGGCCAACGTCCTGACTTTC. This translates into CASSLVARLAGANVLTF.